These T cell receptor beta chains were read from a single sample in a study of cytomegalovirus exposure and HLA in healthy donors. Only in-frame clones appear in the TCRdb table, and some are missing; sequencing was by immunoSEQ multiplex PCR. Among 150,000 to 200,000 clones listed, roughly four fifths were seen once. Sequenced material: PBMCs. The source of these receptors is a woman aged 50 to 60 in good health and CMV-seropositive. The conserved cysteine and the conserved F or W are not part of the CDR3 here.

TRBV6-1	TRBJ1-1	ASSVESDTEAF
TRBV29-1	TRBJ2-5	SVGRGETQY
TRBV5-4	TRBJ1-5	ASSLGVSSQPQH
TRBV19	TRBJ1-2	ASSRGGSDYGYT
TRBV28	TRBJ2-5	ASSLQGRRETQY
TRBV10-1	TRBJ1-1	ASSEDLYTEAF
TRBV11-2	TRBJ2-2	ASSPFPGQGAGELF
TRBV12-2	TRBJ1-5	ASRLITGEENQPQH
TRBV2	TRBJ2-3	AIGGGTDTQY
TRBV6-5	TRBJ1-1	ASSYSQGGTEAF
TRBV10-3	TRBJ2-7	ASSDSREQY
TRBV29-1	TRBJ1-2	SVEDWDRGGYT
TRBV2	TRBJ2-3	ASSTILTSSTDTQY
TRBV29-1	TRBJ2-3	SARDLSTDTQY
TRBV19	TRBJ2-3	ASSTSGGNTDTQY
TRBV29-1	TRBJ1-2	SGMDRGDYGYT
TRBV11-2	TRBJ1-2	ASSQDRAVGYT
TRBV2	TRBJ2-7	ASSEGTGPGRQY
TRBV7-8	TRBJ2-2	ASSLRGQGATGELF